This T cell receptor (beta chain) emerged from a study of blood T cell repertoires in COVID-19. Study-level information: Italy, Spain and the United States were the sources of the convalescent and acute COVID-19 samples. PBMCs, B-cell-depleted T cells, or T cells were the source of the cDNA or gDNA that made up the material.

It was during active infection that Seattle patients were enrolled and then longitudinally followed. In the source study's methods: Estimated nucleated cell counts came from reference gene primer amplification. Clones were sequenced by immunoSEQ multiplex PCR, and TCRdb holds only the in-frame ones, with some missing. V and J calls and clone size are copied from that table; D and trimming were computed from the DNA. The sample holds some 200,000 clones, about 86% seen once. The source material was peripheral blood. This clonotype was sampled from a woman in her seventies with COVID-19, enrolled during active disease.

CDR3 amino acids: CASSQDLNTGELFF. The CDR3 bases are TGCGCCAGCAGCCAAGATTTAAACACCGGGGAGCTGTTTTTT. The chain links TRBV4-3 to TRBJ2-2; no reliable D call. Per the germline V gene, CDR1 is LGHNA and CDR2 is YSLEER. V was clipped by 0 bases and J by 2 bases, with 4 bases between them. The CDR3 consists of 14 residues.